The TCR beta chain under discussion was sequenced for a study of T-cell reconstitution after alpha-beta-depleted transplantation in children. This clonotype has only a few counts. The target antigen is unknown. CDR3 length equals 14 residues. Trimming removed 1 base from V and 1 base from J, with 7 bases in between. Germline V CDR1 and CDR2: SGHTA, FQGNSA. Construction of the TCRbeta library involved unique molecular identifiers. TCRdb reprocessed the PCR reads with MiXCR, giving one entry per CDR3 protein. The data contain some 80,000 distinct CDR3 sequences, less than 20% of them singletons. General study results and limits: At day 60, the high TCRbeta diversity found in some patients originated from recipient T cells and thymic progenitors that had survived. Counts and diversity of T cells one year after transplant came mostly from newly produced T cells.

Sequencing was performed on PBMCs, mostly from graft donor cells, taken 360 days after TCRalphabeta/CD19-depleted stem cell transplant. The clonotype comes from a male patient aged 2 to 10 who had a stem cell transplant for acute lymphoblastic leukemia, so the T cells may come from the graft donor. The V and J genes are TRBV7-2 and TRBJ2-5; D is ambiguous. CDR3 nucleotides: TGTGCCAGCAGCTTAGAGAGGCGCCAAGAGACCCAGTACTTC. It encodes CASSLERRQETQYF.